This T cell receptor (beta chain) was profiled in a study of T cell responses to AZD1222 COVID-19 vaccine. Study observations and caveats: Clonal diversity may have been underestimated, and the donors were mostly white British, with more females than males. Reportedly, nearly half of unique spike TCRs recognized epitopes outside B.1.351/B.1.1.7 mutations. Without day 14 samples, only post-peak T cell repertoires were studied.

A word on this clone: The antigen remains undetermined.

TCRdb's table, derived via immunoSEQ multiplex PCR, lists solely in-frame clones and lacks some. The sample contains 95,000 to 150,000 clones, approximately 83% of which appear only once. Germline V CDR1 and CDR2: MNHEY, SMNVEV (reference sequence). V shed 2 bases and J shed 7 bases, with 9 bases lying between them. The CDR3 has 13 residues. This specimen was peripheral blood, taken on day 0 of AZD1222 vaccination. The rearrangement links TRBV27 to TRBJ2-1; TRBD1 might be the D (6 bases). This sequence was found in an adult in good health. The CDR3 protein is CASSLVTGNEQFF. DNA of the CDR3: TGTGCCAGCAGTTTAGTTACAGGGAATGAGCAGTTCTTC.